This T cell receptor (beta chain) was captured by sequencing in a study of long-term antiretroviral therapy in people with HIV. Study results and caveats: Blood collection from about 2003 to 2018 possibly occurred under older ART regimens.

The germline gives CDR1 KGHSH, CDR2 LQKENI. V shed 5 bases and J 4 bases; nucleotides not matched to a gene: 14. The CDR3 covers 16 residues. Regarding this clone: Its specificity is not known.

The libraries were made with immunoSEQ v3.0 at survey level. Assay: immunoSEQ multiplex PCR; the TCRdb copy retains only in-frame clones and omits some. The sample consists of some 24,000 clones, roughly 83% of them appearing once. The clonotype originates from a young man with HIV. The sequencing used unsorted PBMCs, collected 0.7 years before starting antiretroviral therapy. The chain employs TRBV18 and TRBJ2-7; 7 bases map to TRBD2. The CDR3 region is CASSSLGGEGFYEQYF. The CDR3 DNA is TGTGCCAGCTCATCATTAGGCGGGGAGGGGTTTTACGAGCAGTACTTC.